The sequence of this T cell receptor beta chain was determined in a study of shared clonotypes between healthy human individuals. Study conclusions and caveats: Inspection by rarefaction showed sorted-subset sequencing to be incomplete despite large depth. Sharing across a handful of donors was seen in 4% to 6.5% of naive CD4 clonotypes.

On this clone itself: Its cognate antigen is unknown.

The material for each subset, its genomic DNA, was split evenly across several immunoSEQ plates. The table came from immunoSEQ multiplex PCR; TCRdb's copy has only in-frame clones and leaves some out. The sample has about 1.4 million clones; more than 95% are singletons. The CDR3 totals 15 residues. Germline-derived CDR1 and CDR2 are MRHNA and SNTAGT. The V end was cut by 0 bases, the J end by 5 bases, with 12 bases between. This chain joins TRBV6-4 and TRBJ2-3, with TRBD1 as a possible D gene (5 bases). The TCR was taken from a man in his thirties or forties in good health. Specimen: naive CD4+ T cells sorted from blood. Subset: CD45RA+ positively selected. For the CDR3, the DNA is TGTGCCAGCAGTGACTCGTTAGACAGAAGAGATACGCAGTATTTT. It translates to CASSDSLDRRDTQYF.